The next 29 T cell receptor beta chains were all read from a single sample in a study of glioma-infiltrating T cells after dendritic cell vaccination. TCRdb keeps only in-frame clones here, not all; method: immunoSEQ multiplex PCR. The repertoire consists of about 65,000 clones, with roughly 86% occurring once and the leading ten covering around a tenth. As to time point: after dendritic cell vaccination, including at tumor progression/relapse. The specimen was blood, collected after dendritic cell vaccination. The receptor set was obtained from a human donor with glioblastoma.

The gene calls are TRBV25-1 and TRBJ2-2; 9 bases match TRBD2. Germline CDR1 reads MGHDK; CDR2 reads SYGVNS. V lost 10 bases, J lost 5 bases, and 14 bases stayed unmatched. The CDR3 spans 16 residues. CDR3 region: CATKRGGGARTGELFF. DNA of the CDR3: TGTGCCACCAAAAGAGGCGGGGGGGCCCGGACCGGGGAGCTGTTTTTT.

The chain uses TRBV6-5 and TRBJ1-1, with D hard to call. CDR1 is MNHEY and CDR2 is SVGAGI in the germline V gene. Trimming cost V 5 bases and J 0 bases, with 10 bases left between them. This CDR3 has 14 amino acids. The CDR3 DNA reads TGTGCCAGCAGTGATCGAGGGATGAACACTGAAGCTTTCTTT. Its protein product is CASSDRGMNTEAFF.

The chain is built from TRBV27 and TRBJ1-1; a weak D match, TRBD1 (5 bases). The CDR3 has 14 amino acids. CDR1 is MNHEY, CDR2 SMNVEV, per germline (reference sequence). Trimming removed 1 base from V and 4 bases from J, with 10 bases in between. CDR3: CASSLFGGSTEAFF. The CDR3, as DNA: TGTGCCAGCAGTTTATTCGGGGGTTCCACTGAAGCTTTCTTT.

The chain links TRBV28 to TRBJ2-1; weak D call: TRBD2 (6 bases). The ends were cut back, 5 bases at V and 4 bases at J, with 21 bases in the middle. CDR1 MDHEN and CDR2 SYDVKM come from the germline V gene. This CDR3 is built from 17 residues. CDR3 sequence (DNA): TGTGCCAGCAGTCCCACTCCAGGGACTCCCAGATACAATGAGCAGTTCTTC. This translates into CASSPTPGTPRYNEQFF.

The V call is TRBV4-1, the J call TRBJ2-3; TRBD2 aligns across 10 bases. The CDR3 spans 16 residues. Germline V CDR1 and CDR2: MGHRA, YSYEKL. Trimming removed 2 bases from V and 1 base from J; junction bases left unmatched: 3. CDR3 residues: CASSQRLAGGTDTQYF. Written as DNA, the CDR3 is TGCGCCAGCAGCCAAAGGCTAGCGGGGGGCACAGATACGCAGTATTTT.

The CDR3 DNA follows: TGTGCCAGCAGCTTATCCCCCGTGTCCTACGAGCAGTACTTC. This sequence encodes CASSLSPVSYEQYF. The J gene is TRBJ2-7, the V gene TRBV11-3; D uncertain. This CDR3 has 14 residues. The germline CDR1 and CDR2 sequences are SGHNT and YENEEA. The V gene lost 2 bases and the J gene lost 1 base, with 9 bases spanning the gap. The whole variable domain, filled in from reference TRBV11-3 and TRBJ2-7, reads EAGVVQSPRYKIIEKKQPVAFWCNPISGHNTLYWYLQNLGQGPELLIRYENEEAVDDSQLPKDRFSAERLKGVDSTLKIQPAELGDSAVYLCASSLSPVSYEQYFGPGTRLTVT.

The rearrangement joins TRBV6-5 to TRBJ1-2; possibly TRBD1 for D (5 bases). Germline CDR1 reads MNHEY; CDR2 reads SVGAGI. This CDR3 contains 12 residues. The V end was cut by 0 bases, the J end by 6 bases, with 5 bases between. The CDR3 DNA is TGTGCCAGCAGTTACTCGGGGCATGGCTACACCTTC. Its protein product is CASSYSGHGYTF.

The gene calls are TRBV9 and TRBJ2-1; 8 nucleotides match TRBD1. CDR3 size: 16 residues. Germline trimming cut 2 bases from V and 7 bases from J; bases unmatched to any gene: 11. Germline loops: CDR1 SGDLS, CDR2 YYNGEE. CDR3: CASSVGLGQGSNEQFF. CDR3 bases: TGTGCCAGCAGCGTGGGGTTAGGACAGGGAAGTAATGAGCAGTTCTTC.

In DNA form, the CDR3 reads TGTGCCAGCAGCTTAGCGGGGGGACCCACCTACGAGCAGTACTTC. Protein product: CASSLAGGPTYEQYF. This chain connects TRBV7-2 to TRBJ2-7, with a weak D call TRBD2 (6 bases). This CDR3 contains 15 residues. V was shortened by 0 bases and J by 2 bases, with 11 bases between the two germline ends. From germline, CDR1 is SGHTA and CDR2 FQGNSA. Variable domain in full (rest from reference TRBV7-2 and TRBJ2-7): GAGVSQSPSNKVTEKGKDVELRCDPISGHTALYWYRQSLGQGLEFLIYFQGNSAPDKSGLPSDRFSAERTGGSVSTLTIQRTQQEDSAVYLCASSLAGGPTYEQYFGPGTRLTVT.

The chain carries TRBV29-1 and TRBJ2-7; D not certain. V lost 0 bases to trimming and J lost 0 bases, with 9 bases between them. CDR3 length equals 14 residues. Per the germline V gene, CDR1 is SQVTM and CDR2 is ANQGSEA. The CDR3 loop is CSVEESSYSYEQYF. The CDR3 nucleotides are TGCAGCGTTGAAGAATCCAGTTACTCCTACGAGCAGTACTTC.

This clone was found a few times. CDR3 sequence: CASSYRVGTDTQYF. In DNA form, the CDR3 reads TGTGCCAGTAGTTACAGGGTAGGCACAGATACGCAGTATTTT. The V call is TRBV19, the J call TRBJ2-3; tentative D call: TRBD1 (6 bases). The CDR3 consists of 14 residues. Germline V lookup: CDR1 LNHDA, CDR2 SQIVND (reference sequence). V lost 5 bases to trimming and J lost 1 base, with 10 bases between them. Filled out from reference TRBV19 and TRBJ2-3, the complete variable domain reads DGGITQSPKYLFRKEGQNVTLSCEQNLNHDAMYWYRQDPGQGLRLIYYSQIVNDFQKGDIAEGYSVSREKKESFPLTVTSAQKNPTAFYLCASSYRVGTDTQYFGPGTRLTVL.

This chain uses TRBV30 with TRBJ1-5, with TRBD1 matching 9 bases. Trimming at V came to 5 bases and at J to 3 bases, leaving 5 bases not matched to a gene. This CDR3 region has 14 residues. Germline V gene sequence: CDR1 GTSNPN, CDR2 SVGIG (reference sequence). The CDR3 spells CAWGRTGVNQPQHF. CDR3 nucleotide sequence: TGTGCCTGGGGACGGACAGGGGTCAATCAGCCCCAGCATTTT.

The chain uses TRBV6-4 and TRBJ1-5; D call uncertain. With 2 bases removed from V and 4 bases from J, the gap between germline ends came to 18 bases. The CDR3 covers 17 residues. Germline loops: CDR1 MRHNA, CDR2 SNTAGT. CDR3 sequence: CASSDGLWCLWNQPQHF. The CDR3 DNA sequence: TGTGCCAGCAGTGACGGCTTATGGTGCTTGTGGAATCAGCCCCAGCATTTT.

Comment on this clone: One end of the junction varies from germline; a read error may be responsible. V gene TRBV12-5 combines with J gene TRBJ2-7; 11 bases agree with TRBD1. Per the germline V gene, CDR1 is LGHNT and CDR2 is FRNRAP. The CDR3 runs to 16 residues. The CDR3 reads CASVLGGGQGAYEQYF. CDR3 bases: TGTGCTAGTGTTTTGGGCGGGGGACAGGGGGCCTACGAGCAGTACTTC.

This clone has just one count. This rearrangement joins TRBV5-1 to TRBJ1-1, with 7 bases that match TRBD1. The ends lost 6 bases at V and 6 bases at J; junction bases unmatched: 14. Germline CDR1 reads SGHRS; CDR2 reads YFSETQ. This CDR3 comprises 15 residues. The CDR3 coding sequence is TGCGCCAGCACCAAGGAGGGGGCGGTGAGCTCTGAAGCTTTCTTT. This codes for CASTKEGAVSSEAFF. The full variable domain, with the rest looked up from reference TRBV5-1 and TRBJ1-1, is KAGVTQTPRYLIKTRGQQVTLSCSPISGHRSVSWYQQTPGQGLQFLFEYFSETQRNKGNFPGRFSGRQFSNSRSEMNVSTLELGDSALYLCASTKEGAVSSEAFFGQGTRLTVV.

This chain links TRBV27 with TRBJ2-7, with D perhaps matching TRBD2 (5 bases). The germline V gene has CDR1 MNHEY and CDR2 SMNVEV (reference sequence). V shed 1 base and J shed 0 bases, with 10 bases lying between them. This CDR3 has 15 amino acids. CDR3 sequence (DNA): TGTGCCAGCAGTTTATTATCGGGGAGCTCCTACGAGCAGTACTTC. Its protein is CASSLLSGSSYEQYF.

The genes are TRBV6-5 and TRBJ2-2; unclear D gene. V was clipped by 5 bases and J by 6 bases, with 10 bases between them. Germline V gives CDR1 MNHEY, CDR2 SVGAGI. This CDR3 spans 13 amino acids. The CDR3 loop is CASSHQQAGELFF. The CDR3 DNA reads as TGTGCCAGCAGTCACCAGCAGGCCGGGGAGCTGTTTTTT.

The V gene is TRBV2, the J gene TRBJ2-7; TRBD1 matches 9 bases. V gave up 7 bases and J gave up 5 bases; unmatched junction bases: 9. The CDR3 sequence is 14 residues long. CDR1 and CDR2 (germline): SNHLY, FYNNEI. CDR3: CASIPRDRVHEQYF. As DNA, the CDR3 is TGTGCCAGCATCCCACGGGACAGGGTGCACGAGCAGTACTTC.

This clone was counted a single time. The chain has TRBV7-9 and TRBJ2-7; 7 nucleotides agree with TRBD1. V lost 3 bases, J lost 3 bases, and 5 bases stayed unmatched. Germline V gene sequence: CDR1 SEHNR, CDR2 FQNEAQ (reference sequence). The CDR3 totals 14 residues. The CDR3 protein is CASSFTGQYYEQYF. The CDR3 DNA reads as TGTGCCAGCAGCTTTACGGGACAGTACTACGAGCAGTACTTC.

The rearrangement uses TRBV10-1 and TRBJ2-3, with D possibly matching TRBD1 (6 bases). The V and J ends lost 3 bases and 8 bases respectively, with 15 bases between them. This CDR3 is built from 14 residues. Germline V gives CDR1 WNHNN, CDR2 SYGVQD (reference sequence). The CDR3 is CASSDGQIPGTQYF. In DNA form, the CDR3 reads TGCGCCAGCAGTGATGGACAGATCCCCGGTACGCAGTATTTT.

The CDR3 is CASSISQAGATSEQYF. The CDR3 region has the DNA TGTGCCAGTAGTATAAGCCAAGCGGGGGCCACCAGCGAGCAGTACTTC. This sequence joins TRBV19 and TRBJ2-7, with TRBD2 matching 8 bases. The CDR3 is 16 residues long. The ends lost 2 bases at V and 6 bases at J; junction bases unmatched: 12. CDR1 and CDR2 from the germline V gene are LNHDA and SQIVND (reference sequence).

This sequence joins TRBV19 and TRBJ2-7, with 11 bases lining up with TRBD2. The CDR3 runs to 14 residues. Germline V CDR1 and CDR2: LNHDA, SQIVND (reference sequence). V was pared by 3 bases and J by 4 bases, with 2 bases of the junction left unmatched. The CDR3 DNA sequence: TGTGCCAGTAGTATGGGGACTAGCGGATACGAGCAGTACTTC. Residues: CASSMGTSGYEQYF.

The V and J genes are TRBV27 and TRBJ1-1; TRBD1 agrees at 8 bases. The CDR3 length is 14 residues. The germline V gene has CDR1 MNHEY and CDR2 SMNVEV (reference sequence). The trim removed 8 bases at V and 0 bases at J, leaving 5 bases unmatched. This CDR3 reads CASPQGALNTEAFF. In DNA, the CDR3 is TGTGCCAGCCCGCAGGGGGCCCTGAACACTGAAGCTTTCTTT.

The chain combines TRBV6-6 with TRBJ1-2, with D possibly matching TRBD1 (5 bases). CDR3 length: 14 residues. V dropped 2 bases and J dropped 7 bases, with 14 bases sitting between them. The germline gives CDR1 MNHNY, CDR2 SVGAGI (reference sequence). The CDR3 coding sequence is TGTGCCAGCAGTTACACAAGACAGTGGGGTGGCTACACCTTC. Translating it yields CASSYTRQWGGYTF.

This chain links TRBV5-4 with TRBJ2-3; possibly TRBD2 for D (5 bases). The CDR3 has 17 residues. Trimming removed 4 bases from V and 4 bases from J, with 22 bases in between. Germline lookup yields CDR1 SGHNT and CDR2 YYREEE (reference sequence). This CDR3 is CASSPMAAGGSPDTQYF. The CDR3 region has the DNA TGTGCCAGCAGCCCTATGGCTGCAGGAGGCAGCCCAGATACGCAGTATTTT.

The chain carries TRBV5-4 and TRBJ2-7, with 10 bases identical to TRBD1. Germline V gives CDR1 SGHNT, CDR2 YYREEE (reference sequence). The trim removed 1 base at V and 3 bases at J, leaving 4 bases unmatched. This CDR3 spans 15 amino acids. CDR3 loop: CASSLQRTGGYEQYF. The CDR3 nucleotides are TGTGCCAGCAGCTTGCAAAGGACAGGGGGCTACGAGCAGTACTTC.

This clone has just a few counts. The chain links TRBV5-6 to TRBJ2-1, with D possibly matching TRBD1 (6 bases). Trimming cost V 0 bases and J 3 bases, with 13 bases left between them. The CDR3 consists of 16 residues. Per the germline V gene, CDR1 is SGHDT and CDR2 is YYEEEE. This CDR3 is CASSLGRGRYYNEQFF. CDR3 DNA: TGTGCCAGCAGCTTGGGCAGGGGAAGGTACTACAATGAGCAGTTCTTC.

The chain has TRBV5-1 and TRBJ2-5; 8 bases match TRBD2. Germline V gene data show CDR1 as SGHRS and CDR2 as YFSETQ. CDR3 length: 17 residues. Trimming cost V 4 bases and J 8 bases; bases outside gene matches: 19. The CDR3 DNA sequence: TGCGCCAGCAGCCCGAAGCCGGGACTAGGGATGTTGGATACCCAGTACTTC. Its protein product is CASSPKPGLGMLDTQYF.

The gene calls are TRBV2 and TRBJ1-1; tentative D call: TRBD1 (5 bases). Between the trimmed V and J ends, which lost 4 bases and 10 bases, there was a span of 13 bases. This CDR3 has 12 residues. Germline V gives CDR1 SNHLY, CDR2 FYNNEI. The CDR3 nucleotides read TGTGCCAGCAGTGTCGGCAGGGAGGGAGCTTTCTTT. It encodes CASSVGREGAFF. Filled out from reference TRBV2 and TRBJ1-1, the complete variable domain reads EPEVTQTPSHQVTQMGQEVILRCVPISNHLYFYWYRQILGQKVEFLVSFYNNEISEKSEIFDDQFSVERPDGSNFTLKIRSTKLEDSAMYFCASSVGREGAFFGQGTRLTVV.